This TCR beta chain was identified during a study of T-cell reconstitution after alpha-beta-depleted transplantation in children. The CDR3 length is 16 residues. The V gene lost 5 bases and the J gene lost 1 base, with 15 bases spanning the gap. Germline values: CDR1 SGHAT, CDR2 FQNNGV. TCRbeta library construction was performed incorporating unique molecular identifiers. TCRdb recomputed calls from the PCR reads with MiXCR, one row per CDR3 protein. The sample has nearly 400,000 distinct CDR3 sequences, about a fifth seen once; the top ten hold less than 4.5%. The J gene is TRBJ2-1, the V gene TRBV11-2; D is perhaps TRBD2 (5 bases). This sequence was found in a human donor who donated a stem cell graft to a child with acute myeloid leukemia. The starting material was PBMCs from the stem cell graft donor, obtained from the stem cell graft. CDR3 nucleotide sequence: TGTGCCAGCAGCCCCCCGGGGAGTGGATCCTACAATGAGCAGTTCTTC. As protein: CASSPPGSGSYNEQFF.